These 29 T cell receptor beta chains were all obtained from the same sample, sequenced in a study of blood T cell repertoires in COVID-19. Method: immunoSEQ multiplex PCR; TCRdb's copy keeps in-frame clones and lacks some. The table has more than 75,000 clones, more than 80% seen once; the top ten hold 12%. The sample taken for sequencing was peripheral blood. The source of these receptors is a human donor in a cohort sampled during active COVID-19.

V and J are TRBV28 and TRBJ2-5; TRBD1 aligns across 8 bases. The CDR3 spans 15 residues. Germline loops: CDR1 MDHEN, CDR2 SYDVKM. Trimming cost V 5 bases and J 1 base; bases outside gene matches: 6. This CDR3 is CASSRTDRGQETQYF. DNA of the CDR3: TGTGCCAGCAGTCGAACAGACAGGGGCCAAGAGACCCAGTACTTC.

The chain couples TRBV6-5 to TRBJ1-6; 9 nucleotides agree with TRBD1. Looked up from germline, CDR1 is MNHEY and CDR2 is SVGAGI. This CDR3 has 14 residues. Losses at the gene ends were 6 bases for V and 7 bases for J; bases not matched to a gene: 4. CDR3 DNA: TGTGCCAGCAGAACTACAGGGGGCAATTCACCCCTCCACTTT. Translation: CASRTTGGNSPLHF.

The rearrangement uses TRBV5-4 and TRBJ2-5, with 13 bases identical to TRBD2. The CDR3 is 15 residues long. Per germline, CDR1 SGHNT and CDR2 YYREEE (reference sequence). The V segment lost 0 bases and the J segment 6 bases; nucleotides outside the gene matches: 2. CDR3 protein: CASSLELAGGQTQYF. The CDR3 bases are TGTGCCAGCAGCTTGGAACTAGCGGGAGGGCAGACCCAGTACTTC.

The chain has TRBV6-6 and TRBJ2-1, with D possibly being TRBD1 or TRBD2 (6 bases each). V gave up 6 bases and J gave up 8 bases, with 17 bases separating them. The CDR3 is 14 residues long. Looked up from germline, CDR1 is MNHNY and CDR2 is SVGAGI (reference sequence). The CDR3 nucleotides read TGTGCCAGCAGCCGAGGGGGGAGGTTGGATGAGCAGTTCTTC. Its protein product is CASSRGGRLDEQFF.

This rearrangement joins TRBV5-1 to TRBJ2-5; TRBD1 is a possible D gene (6 bases). V was cut by 4 bases and J by 3 bases, with 13 bases left in between. Germline loops: CDR1 SGHRS, CDR2 YFSETQ. The CDR3 has 14 amino acids. CDR3 amino acids: CASSVQGVEETQYF. CDR3 coding DNA: TGCGCCAGCAGCGTACAGGGTGTTGAAGAGACCCAGTACTTC.

This chain joins TRBV4-1 and TRBJ2-1, with TRBD2 matching 12 bases. The CDR3 sequence is 15 residues long. The V gene's germline CDR1 is MGHRA and CDR2 YSYEKL. After removal of 4 bases from V and 8 bases from J, the junction contained 6 bases not matched to a gene. The CDR3 spells CASSPPTSGGDEQFF. Written as DNA, the CDR3 is TGCGCCAGCAGCCCCCCGACTAGCGGGGGTGATGAGCAGTTCTTC.

J is TRBJ1-4 and V is TRBV5-1; 11 bases align to TRBD1. Germline CDR1 SGHRS, CDR2 YFSETQ. V trimming: 4 bases; J trimming: 7 bases; junction bases outside the gene matches: 6. The CDR3 totals 15 residues. CDR3: CASSTVGQGGEKLFF. For the CDR3, the DNA is TGCGCCAGCAGCACGGTGGGACAGGGGGGTGAAAAACTGTTTTTT. The complete variable domain, with remaining parts taken from reference TRBV5-1 and TRBJ1-4, reads KAGVTQTPRYLIKTRGQQVTLSCSPISGHRSVSWYQQTPGQGLQFLFEYFSETQRNKGNFPGRFSGRQFSNSRSEMNVSTLELGDSALYLCASSTVGQGGEKLFFGSGTQLSVL.

This clone has more than one count but fewer than ten. The gene calls are TRBV5-1 and TRBJ1-2, with TRBD1 identical over 12 bases. The germline V gene encodes CDR1 SGHRS and CDR2 YFSETQ. The V gene end was trimmed by 4 bases and the J gene end by 6 bases; junction bases not matched to a gene: 7. This CDR3 has 15 amino acids. In DNA form, the CDR3 reads TGCGCCAGCAGCCCCGGGACAGGGGGCGCAAATGGCTACACCTTC. This sequence encodes CASSPGTGGANGYTF.

The chain's CDR3 is CASSYTQETQYF. The CDR3 nucleotides are TGTGCCAGCAGTTACACACAAGAGACCCAGTACTTC. The chain has TRBV6-6 and TRBJ2-5; no clear D. The CDR3 covers 12 residues. V lost 2 bases, J lost 2 bases, and 3 bases lay in between. In germline, CDR1 is MNHNY, CDR2 SVGAGI (reference sequence).

Only one count was recorded for this clone. This chain links TRBV21-1 with TRBJ1-2. TRBV21-1 is a pseudogene locus. The length of the CDR3 is 15 residues. CDR3 amino acids: CASSKGTPLLYGYTF. CDR3 sequence (DNA): TGTGCCAGCAGCAAAGGAACACCACTACTTTATGGCTACACCTTC.

V usage is TRBV2 and J usage is TRBJ2-7; D may be TRBD2 (5 bases). CDR1 is SNHLY, CDR2 FYNNEI, per germline. This CDR3 spans 14 amino acids. Trimming left V 6 bases short and J 1 base short, with 13 bases between. The CDR3 protein is CASRSEDSSYEQYF. DNA for the CDR3: TGTGCCAGCAGATCTGAGGACTCTTCCTACGAGCAGTACTTC.

The chain uses TRBV3-1 (or the pseudogene TRBV3-2) and TRBJ2-7, with 9 bases fitting TRBD2. V was clipped by 4 bases and J by 2 bases; unmatched bases: 6. In germline, CDR1 is LGHDT, CDR2 YNNKEL (reference sequence). The CDR3 covers 15 residues. The CDR3 DNA is TGTGCCAGCAGCCGGGGACTAGCAGGGACCTACGAGCAGTACTTC. It translates to CASSRGLAGTYEQYF.

CDR3 in amino acids: CASSFVGDEQYF. The CDR3, as DNA: TGCGCCAGCAGCTTCGTAGGGGACGAGCAGTACTTC. The V call is TRBV5-1, the J call TRBJ2-7, with D possibly matching TRBD1 (5 bases). V dropped 2 bases and J dropped 5 bases, with 8 bases sitting between them. Germline V gives CDR1 SGHRS, CDR2 YFSETQ. The CDR3 is 12 amino acids.

The chain employs TRBV4-1 and TRBJ2-3; 7 bases agree with TRBD2. Germline V gene data show CDR1 as MGHRA and CDR2 as YSYEKL. The CDR3 is made up of 17 amino acids. V was pared by 7 bases and J by 2 bases, with 15 bases of the junction left unmatched. The CDR3: CASTLRTLAELTDTQYF. Here the CDR3 DNA reads TGCGCCAGCACCTTACGGACCCTAGCGGAGCTCACAGATACGCAGTATTTT.

The chain joins TRBV5-6 to TRBJ2-1, with 10 bases matching TRBD2. CDR1 is SGHDT, CDR2 YYEEEE, per germline. V was clipped by 1 base and J by 8 bases; unmatched bases: 6. The CDR3 loop spans 15 amino acids. CDR3 in DNA: TGTGCCAGCAGCTTGTGGGCTAGCGGGAGCCATGAGCAGTTCTTC. Translated: CASSLWASGSHEQFF.

The chain recombines TRBV5-1 with TRBJ2-7, with 9 nucleotides matching TRBD2. Germline loops: CDR1 SGHRS, CDR2 YFSETQ. The CDR3 runs 14 residues. V shed 4 bases and J 2 bases; nucleotides not matched to a gene: 4. The CDR3 sequence: CASSLSGGPYEQYF. CDR3 DNA: TGCGCCAGCAGCCTGAGCGGGGGGCCCTACGAGCAGTACTTC.

This chain connects TRBV5-1 to TRBJ2-3; 7 bases are a match to TRBD2. The CDR3 is 14 residues long. CDR1 and CDR2 (germline): SGHRS, YFSETQ. With V trimmed by 3 bases and J by 5 bases, 6 bases remained unmatched. CDR3 amino acids: CASSYNAGEDTQYF. Here the CDR3 DNA reads TGCGCCAGCAGCTACAATGCGGGGGAAGATACGCAGTATTTT.

The gene calls are TRBV6-2 or TRBV6-3 and TRBJ2-1; TRBD2 is a possible D gene (6 bases). This CDR3 spans 15 amino acids. Trimming removed 5 bases from V and 4 bases from J, with 15 bases in between. Germline assignment: CDR1 MNHEY and CDR2 SVGEGT. This CDR3 is CASSAPGLEYNEQFF. The CDR3 DNA follows: TGTGCCAGCAGTGCCCCGGGACTCGAGTACAATGAGCAGTTCTTC.

The V gene is TRBV11-1, the J gene TRBJ2-3, with 9 bases identical to TRBD2. The germline V gene has CDR1 SGHAT and CDR2 FQDESV (reference sequence). V was pared by 4 bases and J by 7 bases, with 6 bases of the junction left unmatched. The CDR3 is made up of 14 amino acids. The CDR3: CASSSLAGAHTQYF. CDR3 coding DNA: TGTGCCAGCAGCTCTTTAGCGGGAGCTCATACGCAGTATTTT.

The sample holds one count of this clone. The chain combines TRBV27 with TRBJ1-1; the D gene is possibly TRBD1 (6 bases). Germline V gene data show CDR1 as MNHEY and CDR2 as SMNVEV (reference sequence). This CDR3 has 13 residues. Trimming took 0 bases from V and 12 from J, leaving 14 bases between them. The CDR3 region is CASSLSNTRGTFF. The CDR3 coding sequence is TGTGCCAGCAGTTTATCGAATACAAGGGGGACTTTCTTT.

J is TRBJ2-2 and V is TRBV10-2, with TRBD2 identical over 9 bases. The V segment lost 6 bases and the J segment 1 base; nucleotides outside the gene matches: 3. The CDR3 is 15 residues long. Germline loops: CDR1 WSHSY, CDR2 SAAADI. The CDR3 sequence is CASSPTSGNTGELFF. CDR3 DNA: TGCGCCAGCAGCCCGACTAGCGGGAACACCGGGGAGCTGTTTTTT.

A note on this clone: One end of the junction varies from germline; a read error may be responsible. The chain is built from TRBV5-6 and TRBJ2-5, with 10 nucleotides matching TRBD2. Germline V gene sequence: CDR1 SGHDT, CDR2 YYEEEE. This CDR3 has 15 amino acids. The CDR3, as DNA: TGTGCCAGCAGCTTGTCCGTGGGGACTAGCGCCAAGCCCCACTTC. This codes for CASSLSVGTSAKPHF. The full variable domain, rest sourced from reference TRBV5-6 and TRBJ2-5, is DAGVTQSPTHLIKTRGQQVTLRCSPKSGHDTVSWYQQALGQGPQFIFQYYEEEERQRGNFPDRFSGHQFPNYSSELNVNALLLGDSALYLCASSLSVGTSAKPHFGPGTRLLVL.

The J gene is TRBJ1-2, the V gene TRBV7-8; D might be TRBD1 (6 bases). The CDR3 spans 16 residues. Per germline, CDR1 SGHVS and CDR2 FQNEAQ. Trimming took 5 bases from V and 4 from J, leaving 20 bases between them. CDR3 protein: CASSPGVGQGGYGYTF. CDR3 DNA: TGTGCCAGCAGCCCAGGGGTCGGCCAGGGTGGCTATGGCTACACCTTC.

The chain employs TRBV18 and TRBJ1-1, with D perhaps matching TRBD1 (6 bases). This CDR3 comprises 14 residues. Trimming took 3 bases from V and 1 from J, leaving 9 bases between them. Germline lookup yields CDR1 KGHSH and CDR2 LQKENI. CDR3 DNA: TGTGCCAGCTCACCGGGGACAACGAACACTGAAGCTTTCTTT. Translation gives CASSPGTTNTEAFF.

The V and J genes are TRBV5-1 and TRBJ2-4; D possibly corresponds to TRBD1 (6 bases). Germline loops: CDR1 SGHRS, CDR2 YFSETQ. V was cut by 2 bases and J by 2 bases, with 17 bases left in between. The length of the CDR3 is 17 residues. Here the CDR3 reads CASSFGQPGESKNIQYF. Written as DNA, the CDR3 is TGCGCCAGCAGCTTCGGACAGCCGGGTGAATCCAAAAACATTCAGTACTTC. Full variable domain (rest looked up from reference TRBV5-1 and TRBJ2-4): KAGVTQTPRYLIKTRGQQVTLSCSPISGHRSVSWYQQTPGQGLQFLFEYFSETQRNKGNFPGRFSGRQFSNSRSEMNVSTLELGDSALYLCASSFGQPGESKNIQYFGAGTRLSVL.

The chain carries TRBV9 and TRBJ1-4; 9 positions agree with TRBD1. The CDR3 spans 17 residues. V shed 3 bases and J 4 bases; nucleotides not matched to a gene: 10. Germline-derived CDR1 and CDR2 are SGDLS and YYNGEE. CDR3 region: CASSAGTGSPFNEKLFF. CDR3 DNA: TGTGCCAGCAGCGCGGGGACAGGGAGTCCTTTTAATGAAAAACTGTTTTTT. The complete variable domain, with remaining parts taken from reference TRBV9 and TRBJ1-4, reads DSGVTQTPKHLITATGQRVTLRCSPRSGDLSVYWYQQSLDQGLQFLIQYYNGEERAKGNILERFSAQQFPDLHSELNLSSLELGDSALYFCASSAGTGSPFNEKLFFGSGTQLSVL.

The J gene is TRBJ2-7, the V gene TRBV6-1; D gene unclear. This CDR3 has 13 amino acids. Germline V CDR1 and CDR2: MNHNS, SASEGT. Trimming removed 1 base at V and 3 bases at J, with 7 bases between. CDR3 sequence: CASSEGYYYEQYF. The CDR3 region has the DNA TGTGCCAGCAGTGAAGGGTACTACTACGAGCAGTACTTC.

The chain combines TRBV30 with TRBJ1-6; D is ambiguous. Germline assignment: CDR1 GTSNPN and CDR2 SVGIG (reference sequence). Trimming shortened V by 0 bases and J by 7 bases, and 10 bases separated the two germline ends. The CDR3 extends over 14 amino acids. CDR3 sequence: CAWSVSGYNSPLHF. The CDR3 coding sequence is TGTGCCTGGAGTGTCTCGGGATACAATTCACCCCTCCACTTT.

Written as DNA, the CDR3 is TGTGCCAGCAGGAGGACAGGGGGGAGGACCGGGGAGCTGTTTTTT. Residues: CASRRTGGRTGELFF. V usage is TRBV6-5 and J usage is TRBJ2-2; 10 nucleotides agree with TRBD1. The CDR3 is 15 residues long. Germline trimming cut 6 bases from V and 5 bases from J; bases unmatched to any gene: 6. Per germline, CDR1 MNHEY and CDR2 SVGAGI.